This T cell receptor (beta chain) was sequenced in a study of sequential checkpoint blockade in melanoma. Study summary: Randomization was 1:1 between first-line nivolumab→ipilimumab and ipilimumab→nivolumab. After both sequences, patients received maintenance nivolumab.

Libraries were prepared by immunoSEQ multiplex PCR; TCRdb keeps only in-frame clonotypes and omits some of them. The table records 9,500 to 13,000 clones, about two thirds of them present only once. Treatment of the sample: randomized to nivolumab then ipilimumab (arm A) or the reverse (arm B). No patient had prior DNA-damaging chemotherapy. Sorted cells were live CD3+CD8+, lacking CD19 and CD56, from PBMCs. From germline, CDR1 is MGHRA and CDR2 YSYEKL. The CDR3 sequence is 16 residues long. Unmatched junction bases numbered 5, after V lost 3 bases and J lost 1 base. This TCR was recovered from a human donor with melanoma. V gene TRBV4-1 combines with J gene TRBJ2-7, with 11 bases that match TRBD2. Sequencing used CD8+ T cells sorted from blood (inferred from file names), obtained from a patient given nivolumab and ipilimumab in sequence. The CDR3 is CASSQVLAGASYEQYF. The DNA of the CDR3 is TGCGCCAGCAGCCAGGTACTAGCGGGAGCGTCCTACGAGCAGTACTTC.